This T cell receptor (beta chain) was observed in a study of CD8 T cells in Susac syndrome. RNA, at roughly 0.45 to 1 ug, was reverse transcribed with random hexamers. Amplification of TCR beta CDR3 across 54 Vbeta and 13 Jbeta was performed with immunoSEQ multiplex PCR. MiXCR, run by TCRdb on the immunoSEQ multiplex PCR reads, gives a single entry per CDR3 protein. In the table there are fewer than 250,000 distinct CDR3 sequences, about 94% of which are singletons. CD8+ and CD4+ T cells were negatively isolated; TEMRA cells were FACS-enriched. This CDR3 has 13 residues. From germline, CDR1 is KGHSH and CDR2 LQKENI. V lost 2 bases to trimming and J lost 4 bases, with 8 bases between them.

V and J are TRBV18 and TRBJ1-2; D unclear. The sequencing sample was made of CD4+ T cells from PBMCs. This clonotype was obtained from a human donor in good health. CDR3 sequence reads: CASSPDEGYGYTF. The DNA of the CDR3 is TGTGCCAGCTCACCAGACGAGGGCTATGGCTACACCTTC.